This T cell receptor beta chain was profiled in a study of T cells in Graves' hyperthyroidism and ophthalmopathy. General observations from the study: Patients with ophthalmopathy were separated from those with stable hyperthyroidism by a 13 V-J model. Most thyroid clonotypes expanded above 0.001 were also detected in blood.

This clonotype was detected ten times or more. Its cognate antigen is unknown. TCR beta CDR3 regions were amplified from RNA transcripts. The HTBI set primed first-round TCR CDR3 RT-PCR. One entry per CDR3 protein, called by TCRdb with MiXCR from the multiplex PCR reads. Here the sample spans 350,000 or so distinct CDR3 sequences, around a sixth being singletons. Every diagnosis used clinical symptoms, serum thyroxine and TRAb, thyroid ultrasound and orbital computed tomography. The junction had 2 bases not matched to a gene; V was cut back by 8 bases and J by 2 bases. Germline CDR1 MNHNS, CDR2 SASEGT. The CDR3 has 12 residues.

Specimen: blood. The rearrangement links TRBV6-1 to TRBJ2-5; 7 bases fit TRBD2. This clonotype originated in a woman in her forties or fifties with Graves' hyperthyroidism. The CDR3 bases are TGTGCCAGCCGGACTAGACAAGAGACCCAGTACTTC. Encoded protein: CASRTRQETQYF.